Here is one T cell receptor (beta chain) with its context. TCRdb keeps only in-frame clones here, not all; method: immunoSEQ multiplex PCR. The sample includes just over 350,000 clones, roughly 84% of them seen just once. The V gene lost 5 bases and the J gene lost 0 bases, with 11 bases spanning the gap. The germline CDR1 and CDR2 sequences are SGHRS and YFSETQ. The CDR3 contains 14 residues. These data originate in a study of blood T cell repertoires in COVID-19. Turning to the study itself: The United States, Italy and Spain provided the acute and convalescent COVID-19 samples.

The sample consisted of PBMCs or T cells enriched from blood (not recorded which). The TCR was taken from a woman aged 25 to 39 who had recovered from COVID-19. The chain is built from TRBV5-1 and TRBJ1-1; D uncertain. CDR3 DNA sequence: TGCGCCAGCAGTGTTAACAACATGAACACTGAAGCTTTCTTT. This gives the protein CASSVNNMNTEAFF.